The clone carrying this T cell receptor (beta chain) was recorded at least ten times. Its antigen remains unknown. The sample's time point: newly diagnosed GD, antithyroid drugs for less than 3 months. Generation of the TCR library employed RNA extracted from PBMCs. CDR3 regions were amplified by Arm-PCR using iRepertoire HTBI primers to build TCR beta libraries. TCRdb re-analysed the multiplex PCR reads in MiXCR, keeping a single row per CDR3 protein. The repertoire holds 500,000 or so distinct CDR3 sequences, with under 20% as singletons. This sample was included in a study of regulatory T cells in long-lasting Graves disease. Study outcomes and limitations: Persistent-disease Graves' patients showed less TCR diversity than new cases.

The germline V gene has CDR1 MNHEY and CDR2 SVGAGI. J lost 5 bases, V lost 3 bases, and 12 bases had no gene match. The CDR3 runs 16 residues. This sample also appeared in a second study, on T cells in Graves' hyperthyroidism and ophthalmopathy.

The chain is built from TRBV6-5 and TRBJ2-7; 8 nucleotides line up with TRBD2. The starting material was peripheral blood mononuclear cells (PBMCs), obtained at new diagnosis, from a patient treated with antithyroid drugs. This TCR was recovered from a man in his forties with Graves disease. The CDR3 DNA follows: TGTGCCAGCAGTTATTCCGCCTCCGGGAGGGTCAACGAGCAGTACTTC. Translation gives CASSYSASGRVNEQYF.